This T cell receptor beta chain is drawn from a study of glioma-infiltrating T cells. This clonotype was counted ten times or more. Deletions cut 0 bases from V and 0 bases from J, with 9 bases between. The CDR3 is made up of 16 amino acids. Germline CDR1 MNHEY, CDR2 SMNVEV (reference sequence). Amplification of TCR alpha and beta CDR3 regions from RNA used iRepertoire nested multiplex PCR. TCRdb used MiXCR to reprocess the multiplex PCR reads, holding one entry per CDR3 protein. The sample has some 110,000 distinct CDR3 sequences, roughly 25% seen once. The TCR originated in a human donor with low-grade glioma or glioblastoma, undergoing nonglioma brain surgery, or in good health (not recorded which). The sequenced sample consisted of glioma tissue, nonneoplastic brain tissue, or PBMCs (not recorded which). This sequence joins TRBV27 and TRBJ2-4; D uncertain. The CDR3 sequence is CASSLSWTLAKNIQYF. DNA of the CDR3: TGTGCCAGCAGTTTATCCTGGACCTTAGCCAAAAACATTCAGTACTTC.